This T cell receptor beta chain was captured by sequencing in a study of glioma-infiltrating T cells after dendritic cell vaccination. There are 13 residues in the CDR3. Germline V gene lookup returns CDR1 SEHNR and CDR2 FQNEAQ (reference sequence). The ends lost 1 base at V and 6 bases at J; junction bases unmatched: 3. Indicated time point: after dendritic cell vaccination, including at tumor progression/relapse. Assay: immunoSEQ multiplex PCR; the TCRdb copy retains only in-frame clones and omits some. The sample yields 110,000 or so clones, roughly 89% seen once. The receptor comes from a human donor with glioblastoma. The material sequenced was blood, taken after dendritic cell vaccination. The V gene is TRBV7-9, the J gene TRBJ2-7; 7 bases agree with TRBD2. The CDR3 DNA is TGTGCCAGCAGCTTAGGGGAGGGATTCGAGCAGTACTTC. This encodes CASSLGEGFEQYF.